This T cell receptor (beta chain) appears in the sequencing data of a study of blood T cell repertoires in COVID-19 (dated by TCRdb to between 2020 and 2021). For context, the study as a whole: Samples covering the acute and convalescent phases of COVID-19 were provided by collaborators in the United States, Italy and Spain. The dataset comprised deeply sampled blood TCRbeta repertoires from subjects exposed to, actively infected with, or recovered from COVID-19. HLA class I and class II types, where available, came from metadata supplied by the sample provider rather than from assay-based typing. The repertoires were released in a freely available public database meant as a resource for research on the immune response to SARS-CoV-2. A de-identified subject ID, COVID-19 status, age in years and sex were almost always included in the sample metadata. The samples were drawn from the first 160 participants of the ongoing ImmuneRACE study and from 950 to 1,500 subjects provided by 6 global collaborators. The material from the prospective study consisted of cDNA or gDNA derived from T cells, B-cell-depleted T cells, or PBMCs. Study-wide conclusions, independent of this receptor: How much clinical and demographic metadata was included differed by source and by participant, and the metadata was provided uncurated.

Comments on this clone: Its antigen is unknown. No base qualities exist here, and no much larger clone lies one base off it.

Its CDR3 holds 14 amino acids, cysteine through phenylalanine. The only DNA kept is the CDR3, 42 bases in frame from the first base. From a lookup of the germline V gene, CDR1 and CDR2 are SQVTM and ANQGSEA. For this chain, trimming is 6 bases at the V end and 4 bases at the J end, and the number of junction bases without a gene match is 6. TCRbeta CDR3 regions were amplified from genomic DNA by means of the immunoSEQ Assay, a bias-controlled multiplex PCR. As for how the authors treated the data: The number of nucleated cells in each sample was estimated from the amplification of reference gene primers within the assay. To quantify the absolute abundance of each unique TCRbeta CDR3 rearrangement, sequence reads were collapsed and filtered. For each sample, productive Simpson clonality was calculated as the square root of Simpson's diversity index over productive rearrangements. The table was pulled from immuneACCESS by TCRdb, which kept in-frame rearrangements only. Such tables lose some clones; where checked, under half of the loss comes from unresolved V genes, and the rest has no known cause. Clone size and V and J calls were adopted from that table, with D and trimming inferred from the DNA. Counted in this sample were about 370,000 clones; more than 70% of them appeared once. About 3% of the sample is in the top ten clones.

One collaborating source in Seattle enrolled patients while the patients were actively infected and followed the patients over time throughout the course of disease. Each collaborating institution followed its own protocols to collect whole blood in K2EDTA tubes. For TCRbeta analysis, collaborator samples were shipped as frozen whole blood, as isolated PBMCs, or as DNA extracted from either sample type. What was sequenced was peripheral blood. The sequence links TRBV29-1 to TRBJ2-3, and 11 junctional nucleotides match TRBD1. The source is a woman aged 25-40 years with COVID-19, enrolled during active disease. The DNA is TGCAGCGTGAGACCGGGACAGGGGGCAGATACGCAGTATTTT. Its protein product is CSVRPGQGADTQYF.